These 14 T cell receptor beta chains share one sample of origin, sequenced in a study of cytomegalovirus exposure and HLA in healthy donors. This table comes from immunoSEQ multiplex PCR, and its TCRdb copy is limited to in-frame clones, with some not included. The table records about 60,000 clones, over 85% of them present only once. Sequenced sample: PBMCs. Receptors were obtained from a man aged 18 to 30 in good health and CMV-seronegative.

This clone was counted once. The chain employs TRBV28 and TRBJ1-2; weak D call: TRBD1 (5 bases). Trimming shortened V by 1 base and J by 4 bases, and 10 bases separated the two germline ends. This CDR3 has 14 amino acids. Germline V CDR1 and CDR2: MDHEN, SYDVKM. The chain's CDR3 is CASSLSGLGYGYTF. CDR3 nucleotide sequence: TGTGCCAGCAGTTTATCAGGGTTGGGCTATGGCTACACCTTC.

V usage is TRBV13 and J usage is TRBJ2-7; 7 nucleotides agree with TRBD1. Germline assignment: CDR1 PRHDT and CDR2 FYEKMQ (reference sequence). After removal of 5 bases from V and 3 bases from J, the junction contained 1 base not matched to a gene. The CDR3 is 12 residues long. This CDR3 is CASSRDSYEQYF. In DNA, the CDR3 is TGTGCCAGCAGCCGGGACAGCTACGAGCAGTACTTC.

The genes are TRBV27 and TRBJ2-4; 8 bases line up with TRBD1. Germline V gene lookup returns CDR1 MNHEY and CDR2 SMNVEV (reference sequence). Unmatched junction bases numbered 3, after V lost 2 bases and J lost 0 bases. The CDR3 sequence is 16 residues long. This CDR3 is CASSLGQGIAKNIQYF. The CDR3 DNA reads TGTGCCAGCAGTTTAGGACAGGGAATAGCCAAAAACATTCAGTACTTC.

The gene calls are TRBV6-1 and TRBJ2-7, with D maybe TRBD2 (6 bases). V was shortened by 6 bases and J by 4 bases, with 19 bases between the two germline ends. This CDR3 is 15 amino acids long. Germline CDR1 MNHNS, CDR2 SASEGT. The CDR3 DNA is TGTGCCAGCAGAGCTCCGGGACTCAGATTATACGAGCAGTACTTC. It codes for CASRAPGLRLYEQYF.

CDR3: CATRRDGPIDEQFF. The CDR3 region has the DNA TGTGCCACTAGGCGGGACGGCCCAATAGATGAGCAGTTCTTC. V usage is TRBV2 and J usage is TRBJ2-1, with a weak D call TRBD2 (6 bases). CDR3 length equals 14 residues. V lost 10 bases to trimming and J lost 8 bases, with 21 bases between them. Germline CDR1 SNHLY, CDR2 FYNNEI.

The chain carries TRBV5-5 and TRBJ1-2, with TRBD1 matching 10 bases. V was clipped by 4 bases and J by 4 bases; unmatched bases: 7. CDR3 length: 15 residues. CDR1 is SGHKS and CDR2 is YYEKEE in the germline V gene (reference sequence). The CDR3: CASSRDRGPLYGYTF. As DNA, the CDR3 is TGTGCCAGCAGCCGGGACAGGGGCCCTCTCTATGGCTACACCTTC.

The gene calls are TRBV7-9 and TRBJ2-3, with TRBD1 matching over 10 bases. V was clipped by 5 bases and J by 4 bases; unmatched bases: 6. The CDR3 extends over 15 amino acids. Looked up from germline, CDR1 is SEHNR and CDR2 is FQNEAQ (reference sequence). In DNA form, the CDR3 reads TGTGCCAGCAGCGTCCGGGACAGGGGTTCAGATACGCAGTATTTT. Its translation: CASSVRDRGSDTQYF.

The chain combines TRBV7-8 with TRBJ2-1; 10 bases map to TRBD2. Germline CDR1 and CDR2: SGHVS and FQNEAQ. This CDR3 region has 15 residues. With V trimmed by 5 bases and J by 6 bases, 7 bases remained unmatched. DNA for the CDR3: TGTGCCAGCAGCCTCCTAGCGGGAGACTTCAATGAGCAGTTCTTC. This codes for CASSLLAGDFNEQFF.

This clone occurred once. The chain links TRBV6-6 to TRBJ2-7; D might be TRBD1 (6 bases). Germline V gives CDR1 MNHNY, CDR2 SVGAGI (reference sequence). CDR3 length equals 13 residues. The ends were cut back, 9 bases at V and 6 bases at J, with 18 bases in the middle. CDR3 coding DNA: TGTGCCAGTGGACAGTCCCCCCTGGGCGAGCAGTACTTC. This encodes CASGQSPLGEQYF.

CDR3 nucleotide sequence: TGCGCCAGCAGCTCAATAGAGGTCCAAGAGACCCAGTACTTC. Amino acid sequence: CASSSIEVQETQYF. This sequence joins TRBV5-1 and TRBJ2-5; unclear D gene. Germline lookup yields CDR1 SGHRS and CDR2 YFSETQ. The CDR3 sequence is 14 residues long. V dropped 3 bases and J dropped 1 base, with 10 bases sitting between them.

The rearrangement links TRBV11-1 to TRBJ2-7; TRBD2 matches 12 bases. This CDR3 region has 16 residues. Germline V lookup: CDR1 SGHAT, CDR2 FQDESV (reference sequence). V dropped 4 bases and J dropped 7; count of bases not matched to a gene: 11. CDR3 nucleotide sequence: TGTGCCAGCAGCTCCAGTCGGGCTAGCGGGAGGGAAGAGCAGTACTTC. Protein: CASSSSRASGREEQYF.

This chain joins TRBV19 and TRBJ2-6; 9 nucleotides align to TRBD1. Germline V CDR1 and CDR2: LNHDA, SQIVND (reference sequence). The junction had 7 bases not matched to a gene; V was cut back by 8 bases and J by 2 bases. The CDR3 consists of 16 residues. The CDR3 is CASGRTGVAGANVLTF. The CDR3, as DNA: TGTGCCAGTGGGAGGACAGGGGTGGCTGGGGCCAACGTCCTGACTTTC.

V and J are TRBV6-6 and TRBJ2-3, with D possibly TRBD1 on 7 matching bases. V lost 4 bases and J 0 bases, leaving 11 bases between the germline ends. This CDR3 comprises 15 residues. Germline CDR1 and CDR2: MNHNY and SVGAGI (reference sequence). The CDR3 nucleotides read TGTGCCAGCAGTTCCAGGGGGGTTAGCACAGATACGCAGTATTTT. Its translation is CASSSRGVSTDTQYF.

The J gene is TRBJ2-3, the V gene TRBV27; no clear D gene. Germline-derived CDR1 and CDR2 are MNHEY and SMNVEV (reference sequence). V shed 6 bases and J shed 7 bases, with 11 bases lying between them. This CDR3 is built from 12 residues. CDR3 nucleotides: TGTGCCAGCAGAACCGGAGAAAATACGCAGTATTTT. Protein product: CASRTGENTQYF.